A single sample gave rise to the 8 T cell receptor beta chains below, sequenced in a study of regulatory T cells in long-lasting Graves disease. Time point reported: newly diagnosed GD, antithyroid drugs for less than 3 months. From PBMCs, RNA was extracted and then used to make the TCR library. Arm-PCR of CDR3 regions and iRepertoire HTBI primers were used to build TCR beta libraries. TCRdb analysed the multiplex PCR reads with MiXCR anew, one entry per CDR3 protein. The sample holds fewer than 450,000 distinct CDR3 sequences; approximately 16% are singletons and the top ten take 7.8%. The same sample was also used in a study of T cells in Graves' hyperthyroidism and ophthalmopathy.

The sample consisted of peripheral blood mononuclear cells (PBMCs), taken at new diagnosis, from a patient treated with antithyroid drugs. The receptors shown here come from a woman in her thirties or forties with Graves disease.

This clonotype has ten or more counts. The chain has TRBV10-3 and TRBJ2-7, with TRBD2 identical over 7 bases. This CDR3 is 13 amino acids long. Looked up from germline, CDR1 is ENHRY and CDR2 is SYGVKD. V trimming: 6 bases; J trimming: 3 bases; junction bases outside the gene matches: 5. The CDR3 spells CAIRLAGSYEQYF. CDR3 bases: TGTGCCATCAGATTAGCGGGTAGCTACGAGCAGTACTTC.

The chain joins TRBV11-2 to TRBJ1-1; TRBD1 matches at 8 bases. CDR1 is SGHAT, CDR2 FQNNGV, per germline. The CDR3 extends over 15 amino acids. The junction had 6 bases not matched to a gene; V was cut back by 5 bases and J by 1 base. CDR3 nucleotides: TGTGCCAGCAGCCACCGACAGGGGAAGAACACTGAAGCTTTCTTT. Encoded protein: CASSHRQGKNTEAFF. The variable domain in full, with the rest retrieved from reference TRBV11-2 and TRBJ1-1, is EAGVAQSPRYKIIEKRQSVAFWCNPISGHATLYWYQQILGQGPKLLIQFQNNGVVDDSQLPKDRFSAERLKGVDSTLKIQPAKLEDSAVYLCASSHRQGKNTEAFFGQGTRLTVV.

The chain has TRBV27 and TRBJ1-2, with D perhaps TRBD1 (5 bases). V was trimmed by 2 bases and J by 2 bases, leaving 9 bases between them. The length of the CDR3 is 14 residues. Germline V lookup: CDR1 MNHEY, CDR2 SMNVEV (reference sequence). The CDR3 sequence is CASSLRQGNYGYTF. CDR3 coding DNA: TGTGCCAGCAGTTTACGGCAGGGCAACTATGGCTACACCTTC.

This clonotype was counted at least ten times. V and J are TRBV11-2 and TRBJ1-6; D remains ambiguous. Trimming left V 2 bases short and J 10 bases short, with 6 bases between. This CDR3 is 12 amino acids long. Germline-derived CDR1 and CDR2 are SGHAT and FQNNGV. CDR3 residues: CASSLFDSPLHF. The CDR3 DNA follows: TGTGCCAGCAGCTTATTTGACTCACCCCTCCACTTT.

This clonotype was seen at least ten times. J is TRBJ2-7 and V is TRBV19; TRBD1 agrees at 7 bases. Trimming cost V 5 bases and J 2 bases; bases outside gene matches: 9. The CDR3 has 15 amino acids. Looked up from germline, CDR1 is LNHDA and CDR2 is SQIVND (reference sequence). CDR3 amino acids: CASSPTGHWAYEQYF. The CDR3 bases are TGTGCCAGTAGTCCGACAGGGCATTGGGCCTACGAGCAGTACTTC.

This clonotype was counted ten times or more. V usage is TRBV6-5 and J usage is TRBJ1-2; 9 bases are a match to TRBD1. This CDR3 has 14 amino acids. Germline V lookup: CDR1 MNHEY, CDR2 SVGAGI. With V trimmed by 2 bases and J by 4 bases, 2 bases remained unmatched. The DNA of the CDR3 is TGTGCCAGCAGTTACGGACAGGGGACCTATGGCTACACCTTC. This translates into CASSYGQGTYGYTF.

The chain employs TRBV10-2 and TRBJ2-7, with 7 bases lining up with TRBD1. This CDR3 has 13 residues. Germline V gene data show CDR1 as WSHSY and CDR2 as SAAADI. Unmatched junction bases numbered 1, after V lost 2 bases and J lost 3 bases. The CDR3 DNA reads TGCGCCAGCAGTGAGCAGGGGGACTACGAGCAGTACTTC. Protein sequence: CASSEQGDYEQYF.

The table lists this clonotype with a few counts. This chain links TRBV12-3 or TRBV12-4 with TRBJ2-1; no clear D. The germline V and J ends were trimmed by 1 base and 10 bases, with 8 bases remaining between them. The CDR3 consists of 12 residues. The CDR3 coding sequence is TGTGCCAGCAGTTTAGTAGTATGGGAGCAGTTCTTC. Translating gives CASSLVVWEQFF.